These 9 T cell receptor beta chains were all obtained from the same sample, sequenced in a study of shared clonotypes between healthy human individuals. TCRdb's copy holds only in-frame clones and misses some; the assay was immunoSEQ multiplex PCR. The sample carries fewer than 1.6 million clones, approximately 98.5% recorded once. The sample consisted of naive CD4+ T cells sorted from blood. Specified subset: CD45RA+ positively selected. The receptors derive from a man aged 30 to 45 in good health.

The DNA for the CDR3 is TGTGCCAGCAGCTCGACTAGCGGGAGGGCCCCCTACGAGCAGTACTTC. It yields the protein CASSSTSGRAPYEQYF. The chain is built from TRBV7-6 and TRBJ2-7; 14 nucleotides line up with TRBD2. The V gene end was trimmed by 4 bases and the J gene end by 2 bases; junction bases not matched to a gene: 4. Germline CDR1 reads SGHVS; CDR2 reads FNYEAQ. CDR3 length: 16 amino acids. Full variable domain (remainder filled in from reference TRBV7-6 and TRBJ2-7): GAGVSQSPRYKVTKRGQDVALRCDPISGHVSLYWYRQALGQGPEFLTYFNYEAQQDKSGLPNDRFSAERPEGSISTLTIQRTEQRDSAMYRCASSSTSGRAPYEQYFGPGTRLTVT.

In its sample, this clone was seen once. This chain links TRBV5-1 with TRBJ2-3, with TRBD1 identical over 8 bases. Unmatched junction bases numbered 8, after V lost 4 bases and J lost 4 bases. The CDR3 runs to 15 residues. In germline, CDR1 is SGHRS, CDR2 YFSETQ. CDR3 loop: CASSADRGWPDTQYF. The DNA of the CDR3 is TGCGCCAGCAGCGCAGACAGGGGATGGCCAGATACGCAGTATTTT.

The rearrangement joins TRBV28 to TRBJ2-1, with D unresolved. The CDR3 totals 11 residues. The V gene's germline CDR1 is MDHEN and CDR2 SYDVKM. The germline V and J ends were trimmed by 4 bases and 11 bases, with 9 bases remaining between them. This CDR3 reads CASSSPYKQFF. DNA of the CDR3: TGTGCCAGCAGTTCCCCCTACAAGCAGTTCTTC.

Regarding this clone: Additional DNA sequences in this sample encode the identical CDR3. The V call is TRBV30, the J call TRBJ2-5, with a weak D call TRBD2 (5 bases). This CDR3 contains 11 residues. CDR1 is GTSNPN and CDR2 is SVGIG in the germline V gene (reference sequence). The V end lost 1 base, the J end lost 5 bases, and 5 bases lay between the germline ends. CDR3 sequence reads: CAWSGGETQYF. As DNA, the CDR3 is TGTGCCTGGAGTGGAGGGGAGACCCAGTACTTC. Drawing the rest from reference TRBV30 and TRBJ2-5, the complete variable domain is SQTIHQWPATLVQPVGSPLSLECTVEGTSNPNLYWYRQAAGRGLQLLFYSVGIGQISSEVPQNLSASRPQDRQFILSSKKLLLSDSGFYLCAWSGGETQYFGPGTRLLVL.

This clone was observed once. The chain has TRBV19 and TRBJ1-4, with D perhaps TRBD1 (5 bases). CDR3 length: 17 amino acids. Per the germline V gene, CDR1 is LNHDA and CDR2 is SQIVND (reference sequence). Deletions cut 4 bases from V and 3 bases from J, with 18 bases between. This CDR3 is CASSTQDYRLANEKLFF. DNA for the CDR3: TGTGCCAGTAGTACACAGGATTACAGGCTAGCTAATGAAAAACTGTTTTTT.

To note about this clone: Different DNA sequences within this sample yield the same CDR3. The V and J genes are TRBV20-1 and TRBJ2-5; perhaps D is TRBD1 or TRBD2 (5 bases each). The CDR3 loop spans 11 amino acids. Trimming stripped 3 bases from V and 4 bases from J, with 6 bases between. Per germline, CDR1 DFQATT and CDR2 SNEGSKA (reference sequence). Here the CDR3 DNA reads TGCAGTGCTAGGGGACGAGAGACCCAGTACTTC. Translating it yields CSARGRETQYF.

This clone has a single count. This rearrangement joins TRBV27 to TRBJ2-1, with a tentative D call TRBD2 (5 bases). This CDR3 is built from 17 residues. Germline V CDR1 and CDR2: MNHEY, SMNVEV (reference sequence). V was trimmed by 7 bases and J by 2 bases, leaving 21 bases between them. The CDR3 DNA reads TGTGCCAGCACCGTGAATCCATTGAGGGCCGCCTACAATGAGCAGTTCTTC. Protein product: CASTVNPLRAAYNEQFF.

The chain is built from TRBV19 and TRBJ2-2; D remains ambiguous. Trimming shortened V by 4 bases and J by 6 bases, and 9 bases separated the two germline ends. The germline V gene has CDR1 LNHDA and CDR2 SQIVND (reference sequence). This CDR3 is built from 13 residues. The CDR3 is CASSKGPAGELFF. CDR3 in DNA: TGTGCCAGTAGTAAGGGTCCGGCCGGGGAGCTGTTTTTT.

V is TRBV7-9 and J is TRBJ1-1; tentatively, D is TRBD1 (6 bases). Per the germline V gene, CDR1 is SEHNR and CDR2 is FQNEAQ (reference sequence). Between the trimmed V and J ends, which lost 5 bases and 1 base, there was a span of 23 bases. The CDR3 totals 18 residues. CDR3 protein: CASSRLRDIADKNTEAFF. The CDR3 region has the DNA TGTGCCAGCAGCCGCCTCCGGGACATCGCTGATAAGAACACTGAAGCTTTCTTT.